The present entry profiles one T cell receptor (beta chain) with its context. The antigen is unknown. The data are from a study of T cells in localized non-small cell lung cancer. Profiling relied on immunoSEQ multiplex PCR, and the TCRdb table lists in-frame clones only, not all of them. The sample records some 64,000 clones, 85% to 90% being singletons. Study-wide results and limits: Adjacent uninvolved lung tissue had the highest T cell clonality, exceeding tumor. Adjacent lung was found to contain a median approximately 60 of the top 100 tumor clones. Longer overall survival was seen with higher T cell density measured in blood. Only one tumor region went through sequencing, so heterogeneity may still be there.

Trimming cost V 5 bases and J 2 bases, with 7 bases left between them. Germline loops: CDR1 MDHEN, CDR2 SYDVKM. This CDR3 spans 12 amino acids. The source was peripheral blood, collected before any cancer treatment. The clonotype originates from a woman aged 40-75 years with stage I lung adenocarcinoma. V is TRBV28 and J is TRBJ2-7; TRBD2 is a possible D gene (5 bases). The CDR3 bases are TGTGCCAGCAGTCGGGATACCTACGAGCAGTACTTC. Protein product: CASSRDTYEQYF.